The clone carrying this T cell receptor beta chain was seen once. This sample was taken from a study of blood T cell repertoires in COVID-19. TCRdb's copy holds only in-frame clones and misses some; the assay was immunoSEQ multiplex PCR. The sample has 200,000 to 250,000 clones, approximately 83% seen once; the top ten hold 2.5% to 3.5%. Trimming pared 1 base from V and 1 base from J, leaving 7 bases between. This CDR3 contains 14 residues. The germline V gene encodes CDR1 LGHDT and CDR2 YNNKEL (reference sequence). This clonotype was obtained from a woman aged 25 to 39 who had recovered from COVID-19. The chain employs TRBV3-1 (or the pseudogene TRBV3-2) and TRBJ1-1, with D perhaps TRBD1 (5 bases). The specimen was peripheral blood. CDR3 sequence reads: CASSQVTGNTEAFF. CDR3 nucleotides: TGTGCCAGCAGCCAAGTAACAGGGAACACTGAAGCTTTCTTT.